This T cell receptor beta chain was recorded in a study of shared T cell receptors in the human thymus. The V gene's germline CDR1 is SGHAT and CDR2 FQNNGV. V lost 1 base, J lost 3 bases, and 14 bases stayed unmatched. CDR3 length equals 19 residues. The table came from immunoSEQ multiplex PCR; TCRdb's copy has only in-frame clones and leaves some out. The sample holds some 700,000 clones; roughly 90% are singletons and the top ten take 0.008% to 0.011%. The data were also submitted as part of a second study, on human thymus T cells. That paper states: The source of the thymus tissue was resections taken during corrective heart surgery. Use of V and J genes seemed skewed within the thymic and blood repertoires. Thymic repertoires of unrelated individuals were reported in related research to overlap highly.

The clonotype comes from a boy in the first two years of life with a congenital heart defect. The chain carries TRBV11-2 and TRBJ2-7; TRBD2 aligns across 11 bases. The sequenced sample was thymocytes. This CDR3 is CASSLGPGQTSGANYEQYF. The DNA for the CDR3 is TGTGCCAGCAGCTTAGGGCCGGGACAGACTAGCGGGGCCAACTACGAGCAGTACTTC.